This entry features one T cell receptor beta chain sequence. What it recognizes is unknown. The data are from a study of post-analysis software for immune sequencing data. Study context: Patients had relapsing-remitting, secondary progressive or progressive-relapsing multiple sclerosis; some lacked subtype. Study-level points and caveats: Multiple sclerosis patients showed significantly lower normalized Chao1 diversity than controls did. TRBV segments more frequent in patients than in controls numbered roughly 5 and included TRBV5-6, TRBV5-1 and TRBV20-1. Those samples that were prepared in the same batch co-clustered strongly by F measure.

Included in the TCR beta cDNA libraries were unique molecular identifiers. T cells numbering roughly 0.9 to 11 million gave rise to 450,000 to 550,000 cDNA molecules. TCRdb analysed the PCR reads with MiXCR anew, one entry per CDR3 protein. The table lists approximately 730,000 distinct CDR3 sequences, 30% of them singletons. Losses at the gene ends were 3 bases for V and 4 bases for J; bases not matched to a gene: 4. Germline loops: CDR1 MNHNS, CDR2 SASEGT. The CDR3 is 16 residues long. The sequence was collected from a girl aged 10 to 17 with multiple sclerosis. The rearrangement joins TRBV6-1 to TRBJ2-3; 13 bases map to TRBD2. The sample comprised blood. CDR3 sequence: CASSEGLAGSPDTQYF. Written as DNA, the CDR3 is TGTGCCAGCAGTGAGGGACTAGCGGGGTCGCCAGATACGCAGTATTTT.